This T cell receptor (beta chain) was recovered during a study of graft-versus-host responses after intestinal transplantation (dated by TCRdb to the early 2020s). Notes on the research overall: The transplants that recipients got were multivisceral, liver-intestinal, or isolated intestinal. Anti-thymocyte globulin induction was given to all recipients, followed by maintenance tacrolimus and steroids for approximately three years. After intestinal transplantation, graft-versus-host and host-versus-graft alloreactive T cell clones in the graft, circulation and bone marrow were tracked using bulk TCR-beta CDR3 sequencing. To identify alloreactive clones, pre-transplant mixed lymphocyte reaction products were sequenced and then compared with unstimulated pre-transplant donor and recipient T cells. A cohort of under 30 intestinal transplant recipients, including one retransplant, was enrolled, and a few patients lacking pretransplant specimens were excluded. Donor T cell macrochimerism was defined as a peak of at least 4% donor T cells among recipient peripheral blood mononuclear cells. Rather than going through the commercial service, samples from a few later patients were sequenced in-house on an Illumina MiSeq and processed with MiXCR.

Reading the germline V gene gives CDR1 SGHRS and CDR2 YFSETQ. Trimming at the junction amounts to 3 bases on V and 0 bases on J, and the germline ends lie 10 bases apart. Reading from cysteine to phenylalanine, the CDR3 counts 15 amino acids. Only the CDR3 DNA is retained, 45 bases long and in frame from the first base. Concerning this clone: Its antigen is still unknown. No much larger clone exists at a distance of one base, and base qualities are not known.

Libraries came from the immunoSEQ multiplex PCR assay. In most patients, genomic DNA was isolated using the Qiagen DNeasy Blood and Tissue Kit and sent frozen to Adaptive Biotechnologies for TCR sequencing. For most patients, genomic DNA was subjected to high-throughput TCR-beta CDR3 sequencing by Adaptive Biotechnologies. As for how the authors treated the data: TCR sequencing data for over 15 patients were retrieved from Adaptive's ImmunoSEQ software; three other patients were processed with MiXCR and VDJtools. CD4 versus CD8 sorting errors were corrected by removing sequences found in both subsets at a frequency ratio below 5:1. CDR3 nucleotide sequences shared between donor and recipient were removed because the origin of such sequences could not be assigned. Alloreactive clones required at least 2-fold expansion over unstimulated cells and minimum CFSE-low frequency of 0.002% (template counts) or 0.001% (read counts). Mappable clones were those detected in sequenced pre-transplant spleen, lymph node, or MLR CFSE-low populations of the donor or recipient. The cumulative frequency of alloreactive clones was calculated as a percentage of all sequences, weighted by copy number. The table comes from immuneACCESS by way of TCRdb, which keeps in-frame sequences with V and J called. Part of the clones is missing from these tables; in studies checked, under half for an unresolved V gene and the rest for unknown reasons. The V and J calls and the clone size are those of that table, but D and trimming were determined from the DNA. Recorded for this sample are over 120,000 clones; nearly 95% of them occurred a single time. The ten largest account for about 0.18% of the sample.

Per the publication, the time point label means: cells obtained before transplantation from donor or recipient. CD3+CD4+ and CD3+CD8+ populations were FACS-sorted from unstimulated pre-transplant donor and recipient cells taken from spleen or lymph nodes. Paper-wide results and their limitations: GvH clones were detected in recipient bone marrow, and some appeared earlier in ileal mucosa or blood, consistent with an intestinal mucosal origin. Early after transplant, declines in HvG clones were associated with peak levels of circulating GvH clones. Patients with donor T cell macrochimerism had high GvH to HvG T cell clonal ratios in their allografts. The relatively low number and heterogeneity of intestinal transplant patients limited the conclusions.

The chain uses TRBV5-1 and TRBJ2-1; no D gene is confidently identified. This TCR derives from a human donor who received an intestinal transplant. Sequences were derived from unstimulated CD4+ T cells sorted from spleen or lymph node cells, sampled before intestinal transplant. The DNA sequence follows: TGCGCCAGCAGCTCGGACGGAAGCTCCTACAATGAGCAGTTCTTC. Translated, it gives CASSSDGSSYNEQFF.